This passage covers 11 T cell receptor beta chains from one sample sequenced in a study of blood T cell repertoires in COVID-19. The method was immunoSEQ multiplex PCR; TCRdb's version includes in-frame clones alone and lacks a portion of them. The data show roughly 500,000 clones, approximately 88% seen once. The sequencing input was PBMCs or T cells enriched from blood (not recorded which). These receptors were collected from a woman between 40 and 55 years old who had recovered from COVID-19.

The rearrangement uses TRBV9 and TRBJ2-1; TRBD1 might be the D (5 bases). Trimming stripped 5 bases from V and 5 bases from J, with 20 bases between. This CDR3 has 16 residues. Germline loops: CDR1 SGDLS, CDR2 YYNGEE. CDR3: CASRGVGRINNNEQFF. In nucleotides, the CDR3 is TGTGCCAGCAGGGGCGTGGGGCGGATCAATAACAATGAGCAGTTCTTC.

The chain is built from TRBV2 and TRBJ1-4; 7 bases map to TRBD1. The CDR3 is made up of 14 amino acids. With 6 bases clipped from V and 6 bases from J, the junction kept 7 bases outside the gene matches. The germline V gene encodes CDR1 SNHLY and CDR2 FYNNEI. In DNA, the CDR3 is TGTGCCAGCAGCCGAGACAGGGACGATGAAAAACTGTTTTTT. Amino acids: CASSRDRDDEKLFF. Using reference TRBV2 and TRBJ1-4 for the parts outside the CDR3, the full variable domain is EPEVTQTPSHQVTQMGQEVILRCVPISNHLYFYWYRQILGQKVEFLVSFYNNEISEKSEIFDDQFSVERPDGSNFTLKIRSTKLEDSAMYFCASSRDRDDEKLFFGSGTQLSVL.

The J gene is TRBJ1-3, the V gene TRBV7-9, with 9 bases that match TRBD1. The ends lost 0 bases at V and 0 bases at J; junction bases unmatched: 3. The CDR3 is made up of 17 amino acids. CDR1 and CDR2 (germline): SEHNR, FQNEAQ (reference sequence). The CDR3 sequence: CASSLAGQGSSGNTIYF. CDR3 bases: TGTGCCAGCAGCTTAGCGGGACAGGGAAGCTCTGGAAACACCATATATTTT.

V is TRBV28 and J is TRBJ1-2; D is perhaps TRBD1 (5 bases). With 7 bases removed from V and 6 bases from J, the gap between germline ends came to 12 bases. Germline CDR1 is MDHEN and CDR2 is SYDVKM. CDR3 size: 12 residues. The CDR3 is CASNQGGNGYTF. The CDR3 DNA reads TGTGCCAGCAATCAGGGAGGGAATGGCTACACCTTC.

The CDR3 is CASSPLYLDQPQHF. DNA for the CDR3: TGTGCCAGCTCACCACTTTACTTGGATCAGCCCCAGCATTTT. The V gene is TRBV18, the J gene TRBJ1-5; D not certain. Between the trimmed V and J ends, which lost 1 base and 5 bases, there was a span of 9 bases. Germline V gene lookup returns CDR1 KGHSH and CDR2 LQKENI. CDR3 length: 14 amino acids. The full variable domain, in which reference TRBV18 and TRBJ1-5 provide the parts outside the CDR3, is NAGVMQNPRHLVRRRGQEARLRCSPMKGHSHVYWYRQLPEEGLKFMVYLQKENIIDESGMPKERFSAEFPKEGPSILRIQQVVRGDSAAYFCASSPLYLDQPQHFGDGTRLSIL.

The chain is built from TRBV4-3 and TRBJ1-1; a weak D match, TRBD1 (5 bases). Germline assignment: CDR1 LGHNA and CDR2 YSLEER. V lost 0 bases and J 11 bases, leaving 19 bases between the germline ends. This CDR3 has 15 residues. The CDR3 reads CASSQEKGINQKAFF. The CDR3, as DNA: TGCGCCAGCAGCCAAGAAAAGGGGATTAATCAGAAGGCTTTCTTT.

V and J are TRBV7-6 and TRBJ1-1; D is ambiguous. Per the germline V gene, CDR1 is SGHVS and CDR2 is FNYEAQ. The CDR3 consists of 13 residues. The germline V and J ends were trimmed by 5 bases and 4 bases, with 11 bases remaining between them. The CDR3 spells CASSATYSTEAFF. The DNA of the CDR3 is TGTGCCAGCAGCGCTACTTATAGCACTGAAGCTTTCTTT.

This clone appeared once. The CDR3 nucleotides read TGCAGCGTTAAGATTGGCAGGGTAATCAATGAGCAGTTCTTC. Its protein product is CSVKIGRVINEQFF. The chain has TRBV29-1 and TRBJ2-1; a weak D match, TRBD1 (5 bases). The CDR3 covers 14 residues. Germline V gene data show CDR1 as SQVTM and CDR2 as ANQGSEA. Trimming took off 5 bases at V and 6 bases at J, with 17 bases between the two ends.

V usage is TRBV12-3 or TRBV12-4 and J usage is TRBJ2-7; possibly TRBD2 for D (6 bases). CDR3 length equals 12 residues. Trimming removed 6 bases at V and 6 bases at J, with 12 bases between. CDR3: CASSRDSFEQYF. The CDR3 DNA reads as TGTGCCAGCAGCAGGGACTCTTTCGAGCAGTACTTC.

A single count supports this clone. For the CDR3, the DNA is TGTGCCAGTAGTAAACTTAGGGGGGACAGGGAAAACATTCAGTACTTC. Translation: CASSKLRGDRENIQYF. The gene calls are TRBV19 and TRBJ2-4, with 9 bases that match TRBD1. From germline, CDR1 is LNHDA and CDR2 SQIVND (reference sequence). The V segment lost 4 bases and the J segment 5 bases; nucleotides outside the gene matches: 9. CDR3 length equals 16 residues.

This chain joins TRBV5-1 and TRBJ1-5, with 10 bases lining up with TRBD1. Germline lookup yields CDR1 SGHRS and CDR2 YFSETQ. The length of the CDR3 is 15 residues. J was trimmed by 3 bases and V by 2 bases; bases with no gene match: 2. In DNA, the CDR3 is TGCGCCAGCAGCTTTCGACAGGGGGCCAATCAGCCCCAGCATTTT. It specifies CASSFRQGANQPQHF.